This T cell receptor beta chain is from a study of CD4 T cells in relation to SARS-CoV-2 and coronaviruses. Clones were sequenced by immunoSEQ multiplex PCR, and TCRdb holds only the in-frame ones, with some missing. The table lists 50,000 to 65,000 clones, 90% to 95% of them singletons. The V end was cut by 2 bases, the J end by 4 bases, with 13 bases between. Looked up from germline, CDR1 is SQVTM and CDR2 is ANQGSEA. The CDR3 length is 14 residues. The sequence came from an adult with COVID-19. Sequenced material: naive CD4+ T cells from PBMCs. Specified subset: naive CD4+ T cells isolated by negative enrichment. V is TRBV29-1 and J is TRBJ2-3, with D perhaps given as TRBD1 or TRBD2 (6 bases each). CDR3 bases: TGCAGCGTTGAAAGGGGGGAGTCCCCAGATACGCAGTATTTT. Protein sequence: CSVERGESPDTQYF.